What follows are 10 T cell receptor beta chains derived from one specimen sequenced in a study of blood T cells in healthy people across ages. The authors ran a second PCR of roughly 6 to 12 cycles using a sample-barcoded 5' primer and a J-beta primer mix. Each CDR3 protein is one row after TCRdb ran MiXCR on the 5' RACE reads. The sample carries approximately 1.5 million distinct CDR3 sequences, roughly two fifths recorded once. The sample consisted of blood. These receptors originate from a woman younger than 30 in good health.

This clonotype was counted between two and nine times. The V call is TRBV20-1, the J call TRBJ1-2; D unclear. Germline V lookup: CDR1 DFQATT, CDR2 SNEGSKA (reference sequence). V shed 0 bases and J shed 1 base, with 9 bases lying between them. The CDR3 runs to 14 residues. CDR3 region: CSARDRTSNYGYTF. CDR3 DNA: TGCAGTGCTAGAGATCGAACCAGTAACTATGGCTACACCTTC.

This clonotype was detected a few times. This rearrangement joins TRBV12-3 or TRBV12-4 to TRBJ2-5; a possible D gene is TRBD1 (6 bases). The CDR3 totals 14 residues. Trimming stripped 3 bases from V and 11 bases from J, with 19 bases between. CDR3 region: CASSFDRRYNEQYF. Written as DNA, the CDR3 is TGTGCCAGCAGTTTTGACAGGCGTTACAATGAGCAGTACTTC.

A note on this clonotype: The germline gene is not matched at one end of the junction; a read error may be the cause. The CDR3 nucleotides are TGTGCCAGCAGCGTAGATGCCGGGCCAATGGCCAGCGCTTTCTTT. The encoded protein is CASSVDAGPMASAFF. The chain combines TRBV11-2 with TRBJ1-1; D ambiguous. Germline CDR1 and CDR2: SGHAT and FQNNGV. CDR3 length: 15 amino acids.

This clonotype occurred a few times. The chain carries TRBV7-8 and TRBJ2-3, with D maybe TRBD2 (6 bases). Germline CDR1 is SGHVS and CDR2 is FQNEAQ. CDR3 size: 16 residues. Trimming stripped 5 bases from V and 1 base from J, with 16 bases between. The CDR3 is CASSPHPGTGTDTQYF. The CDR3 region has the DNA TGTGCCAGCAGCCCCCATCCGGGGACTGGCACAGATACGCAGTATTTT.

The chain has TRBV6-2 or TRBV6-3 and TRBJ2-5; no clear D gene. Per the germline V gene, CDR1 is MNHEY and CDR2 is SVGEGT. V shed 2 bases and J shed 1 base, with 8 bases lying between them. The CDR3 extends over 14 amino acids. In DNA, the CDR3 is TGTGCCAGCAGTTACAGGCGCCTCCAAGAGACCCAGTACTTC. Its protein is CASSYRRLQETQYF.

V gene TRBV20-1 combines with J gene TRBJ1-4, with D perhaps TRBD1 (5 bases). This CDR3 has 15 amino acids. The V end lost 6 bases, the J end lost 6 bases, and 20 bases lay between the germline ends. Germline assignment: CDR1 DFQATT and CDR2 SNEGSKA (reference sequence). CDR3 residues: CSALPLGRGDEKLFF. The CDR3 nucleotides are TGCAGTGCCTTACCCCTTGGGAGGGGCGATGAAAAACTGTTTTTT.

This clonotype was observed at least ten times. This chain links TRBV7-2 with TRBJ2-5, with 10 bases fitting TRBD1. This CDR3 is built from 16 residues. The V gene's germline CDR1 is SGHTA and CDR2 FQGNSA. Germline trimming cut 7 bases from V and 1 base from J; bases unmatched to any gene: 9. CDR3 bases: TGTGCCAGCAACCCCGGACAGGGGGGCAGCCAAGAGACCCAGTACTTC. This gives the protein CASNPGQGGSQETQYF.

This clonotype came up a few times. The chain couples TRBV6-2 or TRBV6-3 to TRBJ2-4, with TRBD2 matching over 12 bases. Germline lookup yields CDR1 MNHEY and CDR2 SVGEGT. With 5 bases clipped from V and 0 bases from J, the junction kept 5 bases outside the gene matches. This CDR3 has 17 amino acids. The CDR3 sequence: CASSGLAGPTAKNIQYF. For the CDR3, the DNA is TGTGCCAGCAGTGGACTAGCGGGACCCACAGCCAAAAACATTCAGTACTTC.

This clonotype came up a few times. The chain recombines TRBV29-1 with TRBJ1-1; D is ambiguous. CDR1 SQVTM and CDR2 ANQGSEA come from the germline V gene. The CDR3 contains 12 residues. Trimming left V 5 bases short and J 1 base short, with 8 bases between. The CDR3 sequence: CSVTTSNTEAFF. The CDR3 DNA is TGCAGCGTTACCACATCGAACACTGAAGCTTTCTTT. Filled out from reference TRBV29-1 and TRBJ1-1, the complete variable domain reads SAVISQKPSRDICQRGTSLTIQCQVDSQVTMMFWYRQQPGQSLTLIATANQGSEATYESGFVIDKFPISRPNLTFSTLTVSNMSPEDSSIYLCSVTTSNTEAFFGQGTRLTVV.

This clonotype was picked up a small number of times. V gene TRBV9 combines with J gene TRBJ2-7; D not resolved. V lost 0 bases and J lost 7, with 8 bases in between. Germline assignment: CDR1 SGDLS and CDR2 YYNGEE. This CDR3 is 12 amino acids long. The CDR3 sequence: CASSVDVGEQYF. The CDR3 DNA sequence: TGTGCCAGCAGCGTAGATGTAGGGGAGCAGTACTTC.